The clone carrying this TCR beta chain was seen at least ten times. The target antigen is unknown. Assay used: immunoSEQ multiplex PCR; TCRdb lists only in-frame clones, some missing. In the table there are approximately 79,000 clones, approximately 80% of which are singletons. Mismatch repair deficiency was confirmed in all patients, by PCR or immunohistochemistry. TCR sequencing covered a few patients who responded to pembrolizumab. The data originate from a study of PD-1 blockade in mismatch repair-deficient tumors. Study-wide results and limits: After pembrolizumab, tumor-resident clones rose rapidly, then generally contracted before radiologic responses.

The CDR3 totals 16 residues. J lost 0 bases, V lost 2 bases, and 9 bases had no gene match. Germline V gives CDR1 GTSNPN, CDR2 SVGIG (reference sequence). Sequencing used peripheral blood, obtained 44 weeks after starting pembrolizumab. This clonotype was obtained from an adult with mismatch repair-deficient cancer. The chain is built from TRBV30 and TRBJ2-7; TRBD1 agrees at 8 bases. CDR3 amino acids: CAWSQGAMRVSYEQYF. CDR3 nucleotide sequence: TGTGCCTGGAGTCAGGGGGCCATGAGGGTCTCCTACGAGCAGTACTTC.